This T cell receptor (beta chain) is from a study of cytomegalovirus exposure and HLA in healthy donors (dated by TCRdb to 2015 to 2018). Some background on the complete study: The roughly 700 repertoires of the first cohort and the 120 validation repertoires were produced on the same platform, according to a later analysis. In addition to the first cohort of around 670 subjects, a separate validation cohort of under 150 different subjects was used. To predict cytomegalovirus infection status, the study combined high-throughput TCR immunosequencing, statistical association of individual TCRs with disease status, and machine learning. The study aimed to test whether cataloging public T cell receptors could reveal signatures of past pathogen exposure.

Donors formed part of the validation cohort, which comprised 120 subjects and was distinct from the first cohort of some 700 subjects. The library was obtained by the immunoSEQ multiplex PCR assay. Concerning the study's data processing: A statistical classification framework was developed to diagnose cytomegalovirus status using the catalog of TCR beta chain sequences. The immuneACCESS repertoire file appears here via TCRdb, limited to in-frame rearrangements. These files lack a portion of the clones; in checked studies, under half of the deficit traces to unresolved V genes, and the cause of the others is not known. That table furnishes V, J and clone size, whereas the DNA furnished D and trimming. The sample records 240,000 or so clones, around 85% of which are singletons. Of the sample, roughly 1.2% is held by the ten largest clones. The CDR3, cysteine through phenylalanine, is 14 amino acids long. The DNA shown is the 42-base CDR3, in frame from base 1. Looking up the germline V gene yields CDR1 MDHEN and CDR2 SYDVKM. The junction shows trimming of 8 bases on V and 0 bases on J, plus 11 bases between the germline ends.

Results the study describes overall, beyond this receptor: The authors suggested that the approach could potentially be extended to other disease states and immunological phenotypes. A total of fewer than 200 TCR beta chains were listed by the study as associated with cytomegalovirus. In a later analysis, TCRs clustered in the first cohort were found to also tend to co-occur in the 100 to 150 validation repertoires, with 90% to 95% of cluster scores above 0. In vitro tests confirmed that a few of the cytomegalovirus-associated TCR beta chains recognize cytomegalovirus antigens. While some public TCRs were present in many individuals, most TCR sequences turned up only very rarely across donors. A later analysis lacked HLA typing for the validation cohort, so it scored co-occurrence in that cohort across all 120 or so repertoires. The classifier was reported to diagnose cytomegalovirus status with high specificity and sensitivity in both the original cohort and the validation cohort.

Comment on this clone: It lacks a known antigen. No qualities accompany the bases; no much larger clone lies one base away.

Material: PBMCs. The origin of this receptor is a woman aged 25 to 39 in good health and CMV-seropositive. The chain is made from TRBV28 and TRBJ2-1; the D gene cannot be resolved reliably. CDR3 loop: CASQATSSYNEQFF. The DNA reads as follows: TGTGCCAGCCAAGCCACGAGCTCCTACAATGAGCAGTTCTTC.